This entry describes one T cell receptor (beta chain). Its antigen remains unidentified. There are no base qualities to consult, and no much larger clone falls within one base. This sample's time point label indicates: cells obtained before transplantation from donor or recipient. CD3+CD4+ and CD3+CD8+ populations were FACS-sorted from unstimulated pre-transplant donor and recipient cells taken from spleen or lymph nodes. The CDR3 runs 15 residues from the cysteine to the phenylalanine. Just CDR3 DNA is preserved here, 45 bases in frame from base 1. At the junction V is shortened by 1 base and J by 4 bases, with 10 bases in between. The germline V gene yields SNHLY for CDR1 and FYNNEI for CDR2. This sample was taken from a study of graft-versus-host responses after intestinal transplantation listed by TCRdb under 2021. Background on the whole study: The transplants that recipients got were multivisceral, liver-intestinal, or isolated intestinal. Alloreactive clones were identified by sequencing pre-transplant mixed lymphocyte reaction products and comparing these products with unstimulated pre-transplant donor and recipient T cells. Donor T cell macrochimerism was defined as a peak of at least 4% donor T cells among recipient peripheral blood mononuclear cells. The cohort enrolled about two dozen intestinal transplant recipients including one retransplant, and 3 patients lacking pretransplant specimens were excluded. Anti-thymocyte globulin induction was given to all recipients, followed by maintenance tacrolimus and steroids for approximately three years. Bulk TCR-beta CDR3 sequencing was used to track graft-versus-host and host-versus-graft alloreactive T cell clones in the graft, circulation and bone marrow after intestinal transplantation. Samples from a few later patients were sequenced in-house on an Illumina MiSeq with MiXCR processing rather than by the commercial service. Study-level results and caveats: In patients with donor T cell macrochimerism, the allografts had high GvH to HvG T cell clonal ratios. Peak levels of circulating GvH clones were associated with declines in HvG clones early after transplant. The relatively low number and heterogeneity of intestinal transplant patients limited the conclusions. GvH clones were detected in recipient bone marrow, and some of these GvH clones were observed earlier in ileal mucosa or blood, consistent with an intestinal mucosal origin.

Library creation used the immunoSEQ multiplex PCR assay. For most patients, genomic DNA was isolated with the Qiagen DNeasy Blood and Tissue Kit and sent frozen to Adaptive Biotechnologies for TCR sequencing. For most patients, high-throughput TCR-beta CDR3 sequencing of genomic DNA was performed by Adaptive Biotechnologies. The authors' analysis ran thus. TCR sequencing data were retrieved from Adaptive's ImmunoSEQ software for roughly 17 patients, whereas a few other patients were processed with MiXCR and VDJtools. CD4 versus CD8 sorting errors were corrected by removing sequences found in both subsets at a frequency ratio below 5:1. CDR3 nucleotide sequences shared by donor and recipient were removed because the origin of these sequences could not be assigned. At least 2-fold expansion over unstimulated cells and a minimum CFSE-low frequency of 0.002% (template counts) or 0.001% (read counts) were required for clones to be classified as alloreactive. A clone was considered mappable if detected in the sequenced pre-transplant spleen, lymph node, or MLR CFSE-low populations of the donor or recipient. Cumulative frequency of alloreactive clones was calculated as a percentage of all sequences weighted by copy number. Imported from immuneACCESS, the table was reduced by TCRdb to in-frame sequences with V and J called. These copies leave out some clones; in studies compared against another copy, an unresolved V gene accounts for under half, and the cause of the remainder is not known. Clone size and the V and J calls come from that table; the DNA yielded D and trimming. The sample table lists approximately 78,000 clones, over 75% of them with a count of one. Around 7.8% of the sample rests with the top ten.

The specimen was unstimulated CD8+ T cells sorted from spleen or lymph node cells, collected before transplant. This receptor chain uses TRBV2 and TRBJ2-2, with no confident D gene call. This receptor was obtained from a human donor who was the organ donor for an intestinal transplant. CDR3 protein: CASSEGPHSTGELFF. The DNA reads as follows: TGTGCCAGCAGTGAAGGTCCCCATTCCACCGGGGAGCTGTTTTTT.